Listed here is a single T cell receptor (beta chain). What it binds is not known. This CDR3 is 11 amino acids long. The ends lost 6 bases at V and 14 bases at J; junction bases unmatched: 8. The germline gives CDR1 SNHLY, CDR2 FYNNEI. As originally analysed: Junction-only immunoSEQ sequences carried no quality scores, so filtering differed. Clones were read by immunoSEQ multiplex PCR, and TCRdb kept only the in-frame ones, dropping some. V and J calls and clone size are copied from that table; D and trimming were computed from the DNA. The table shows approximately 240,000 clones, with 50% to 75% occurring only once. This specimen belongs to a study of shared clonotypes between healthy human individuals. Study outcomes and limitations: Across a handful of donors, naive CD4 shared around 5.1%, naive CD8 around 3.8%, memory CD4 more than 2%, memory CD8 0.4%.

This TCR was sampled from a young man in good health. The J gene is TRBJ2-5, the V gene TRBV2; 8 bases align to TRBD1. Sequencing was done on a sample of memory CD4+ T cells sorted from blood. As to subset: CD45RA-negative fraction. The CDR3, as DNA: TGTGCCAGCAGCGGGGGACAGGCGAATTACTTC. It translates to CASSGGQANYF.